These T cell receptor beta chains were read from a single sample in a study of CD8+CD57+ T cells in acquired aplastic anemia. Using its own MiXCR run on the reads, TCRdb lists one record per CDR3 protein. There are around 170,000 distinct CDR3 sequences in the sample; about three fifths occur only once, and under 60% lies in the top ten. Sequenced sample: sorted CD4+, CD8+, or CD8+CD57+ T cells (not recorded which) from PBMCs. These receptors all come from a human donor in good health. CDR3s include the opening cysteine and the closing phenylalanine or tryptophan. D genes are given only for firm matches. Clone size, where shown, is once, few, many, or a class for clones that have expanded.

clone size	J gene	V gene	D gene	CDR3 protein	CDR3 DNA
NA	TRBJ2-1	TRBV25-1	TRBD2	CASSEAGGNEQFF	TGTGCCAGCAGTGAAGCGGGGGGCAATGAGCAGTTCTTC
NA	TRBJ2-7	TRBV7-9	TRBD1	CASSLGTGRSEQYF	TGTGCCAGCAGCTTAGGGACAGGGCGGAGTGAGCAGTACTTC
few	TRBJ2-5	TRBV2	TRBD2	CASSEPGLARETQYF	TGTGCCAGCAGTGAGCCGGGACTAGCGAGAGAGACCCAGTACTTC
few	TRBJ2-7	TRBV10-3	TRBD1	CAISELGQAGSYEQYF	TGTGCCATCAGTGAGTTGGGACAGGCTGGTTCCTACGAGCAGTACTTC
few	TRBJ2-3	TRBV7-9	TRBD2	CASSLAPGGSGSDTQYF	TGTGCCAGCAGCTTAGCGCCGGGGGGGAGCGGTTCAGATACGCAGTATTTT
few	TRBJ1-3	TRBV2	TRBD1	CASREDRGRGNTIYF	TGTGCCAGCAGGGAAGACAGGGGGCGTGGAAACACCATATATTTT
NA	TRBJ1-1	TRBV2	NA	CASMIALNTEAFF	TGTGCCAGCATGATCGCCCTGAACACTGAAGCTTTCTTT
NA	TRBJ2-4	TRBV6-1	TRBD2	CASSALAGAASAKNIQYF	TGTGCCAGCAGTGCCCTAGCGGGAGCGGCGTCCGCCAAAAACATTCAGTACTTC
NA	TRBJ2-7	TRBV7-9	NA	CAWWDPGREQYF	TGTGCCTGGTGGGATCCTGGGCGGGAGCAGTACTTC
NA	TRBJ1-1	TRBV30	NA	CAWSLLEVGNTEAFF	TGTGCCTGGAGCCTACTGGAAGTGGGGAACACTGAAGCTTTCTTT
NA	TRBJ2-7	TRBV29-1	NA	CSVVSAGAWEQYF	TGCAGCGTTGTCTCAGCGGGTGCGTGGGAGCAGTACTTC
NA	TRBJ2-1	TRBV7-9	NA	CASSLPPYNEQFF	TGTGCCAGCAGCCTTCCACCATACAATGAGCAGTTCTTC
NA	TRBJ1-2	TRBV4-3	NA	CASSREMTESNYGYTF	TGCGCCAGCAGCCGCGAGATGACAGAGAGTAACTATGGCTACACCTTC
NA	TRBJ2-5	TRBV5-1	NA	CASRWQDQETQYF	TGCGCCAGCAGGTGGCAGGACCAAGAGACCCAGTACTTC
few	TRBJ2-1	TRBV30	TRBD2	CAWAGGTGNEQFF	TGTGCCTGGGCGGGAGGGACGGGCAATGAGCAGTTCTTC
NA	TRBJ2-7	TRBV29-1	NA	CSVEVSDPGYEQYF	TGCAGCGTTGAAGTGTCTGACCCGGGGTACGAGCAGTACTTC
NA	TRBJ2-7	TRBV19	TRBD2	CASSMGGKYEQYF	TGTGCCAGTAGTATGGGAGGGAAGTACGAGCAGTACTTC
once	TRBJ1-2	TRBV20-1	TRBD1	CSAARDREYYGYTF	TGCAGTGCCGCACGGGACAGGGAGTACTATGGCTACACCTTC
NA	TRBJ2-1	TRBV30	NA	CAWSWGLTYNEQFF	TGTGCCTGGAGTTGGGGCCTAACCTACAATGAGCAGTTCTTC
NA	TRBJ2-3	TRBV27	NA	CASRWDSSTDTQYF	TGTGCCAGCAGATGGGACTCCAGCACAGATACGCAGTATTTT
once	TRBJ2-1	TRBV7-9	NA	CATQGSSYNEQFF	TGTGCCACGCAGGGAAGCTCCTACAATGAGCAGTTCTTC
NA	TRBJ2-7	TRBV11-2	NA	CASIQVEQYF	TGTGCCAGCATACAGGTTGAACAGTACTTC
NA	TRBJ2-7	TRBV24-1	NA	CATSGRENAEQYF	TGTGCCACCAGTGGCCGGGAAAACGCCGAGCAGTACTTC
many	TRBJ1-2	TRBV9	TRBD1	CASSGRDRRNGYTF	TGTGCCAGCAGCGGCCGGGACAGGAGGAATGGCTACACCTTC
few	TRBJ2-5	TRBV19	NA	CASSTNSRETQYF	TGTGCCAGTAGTACCAACTCCCGCGAGACCCAGTACTTC